This TCR beta chain was sequenced for a study of T-cell memory formation after mild COVID-19. Notes on the study in general: The SARS-CoV-2 specificity of second-wave clones reaching peak at day 37 remained unverified.

With constant-segment primers, 5'RACE yielded cDNA libraries of TCR alpha and TCR beta that carried sample barcodes and UMIs. TCRdb used MiXCR to reprocess the 5' RACE reads, holding one entry per CDR3 protein. The table includes 470,000 or so distinct CDR3 sequences, 20% detected once. This clonotype was seen a few times. As yet, its antigen is unknown. V was cut by 1 base and J by 4 bases, with 9 bases left in between. The germline V gene encodes CDR1 SGHVS and CDR2 FQNEAQ. The CDR3 sequence is 14 residues long. The clonotype comes from an adult woman who had mild COVID-19 (a few samples of this study predate the infection). Cell type and time point are not known. What was sequenced was PBMCs or a T cell subset sorted from them (not recorded which). V gene TRBV7-8 combines with J gene TRBJ2-3, with D maybe TRBD2 (5 bases). The CDR3 spells CASSLGPSSDTQYF. The CDR3 DNA sequence: TGTGCCAGCAGCTTAGGCCCTAGCTCAGATACGCAGTATTTT.